This T cell receptor (beta chain) was observed in a study of blood T cell repertoires in COVID-19 (dated by TCRdb to between 2020 and 2021). About the full investigation: Collaborator samples came from the United States, Italy and Spain and covered acute and convalescent phases of COVID-19. A de-identified subject ID, COVID-19 status, age in years and sex were almost always included in the sample metadata. The samples were drawn from the first 160 participants of the ongoing ImmuneRACE study and from some 1,300 subjects provided by 6 global collaborators. The repertoires were released in a freely available public database intended as a resource for research on the immune response to SARS-CoV-2. Where available, HLA class I and class II types were taken from metadata supplied by the sample provider and were not determined by assay-based typing. The dataset comprised deeply sampled blood TCRbeta repertoires from subjects exposed to, actively infected with, or recovered from COVID-19. The prospective study material was composed of cDNA or gDNA derived from T cells, B-cell-depleted T cells, or PBMCs. What the work shows at the level of the full study, not this receptor alone: The quantity of clinical and demographic metadata differed by source and by participant and was supplied without curation.

Another Seattle source contributed samples from volunteer blood donors who had recovered from COVID-19. Each collaborating institution followed its own protocols to collect whole blood in K2EDTA tubes. For TCRbeta analysis, collaborators shipped samples as frozen whole blood, isolated PBMCs, or DNA extracted from either of those sample types. Including cysteine and phenylalanine, the CDR3 has 14 amino acids. Only CDR3 DNA remains: 42 bases, in frame from the first base. The germline V gene (reference sequence) specifies SGHNT as CDR1 and YYREEE as CDR2. Trimmed from V: 1 base; trimmed from J: 4 bases; junction bases lacking a gene match: 4. This clone was seen once. Which antigen it targets is not known. The input lacks base qualities; no much larger clone sits a single base away. TCRbeta CDR3 regions were amplified from genomic DNA by means of the immunoSEQ Assay, a bias-controlled multiplex PCR. In the paper's pipeline: The number of nucleated cells in each sample was estimated by amplification of reference gene primers within the assay. To quantify the absolute abundance of each unique TCRbeta CDR3 rearrangement, sequence reads were collapsed and filtered. For each sample, productive Simpson clonality was calculated as the square root of Simpson's diversity index over productive rearrangements. Here the immuneACCESS table is served through TCRdb, limited to in-frame sequences with V and J called. Missing clones are a known gap in these copies; in checked studies unresolved V genes cover under half, and the rest lacks a known reason. Clone size and V and J calls were adopted from that table, with D and trimming inferred from the DNA. This sample is represented by 200,000 to 250,000 clones; approximately 86% of them were singletons. In total, the top ten clones hold more than 2.5% of the sample.

This clonotype was sampled from a woman in her 30s who had recovered from COVID-19. Recombination linked TRBV5-4 to TRBJ2-7; 8 of the junction bases match TRBD2. Sequencing was carried out using peripheral blood. The base sequence is TGTGCCAGCAGCTTGAGAGGACTAGCTTACGAGCAGTACTTC. Its translation is CASSLRGLAYEQYF.